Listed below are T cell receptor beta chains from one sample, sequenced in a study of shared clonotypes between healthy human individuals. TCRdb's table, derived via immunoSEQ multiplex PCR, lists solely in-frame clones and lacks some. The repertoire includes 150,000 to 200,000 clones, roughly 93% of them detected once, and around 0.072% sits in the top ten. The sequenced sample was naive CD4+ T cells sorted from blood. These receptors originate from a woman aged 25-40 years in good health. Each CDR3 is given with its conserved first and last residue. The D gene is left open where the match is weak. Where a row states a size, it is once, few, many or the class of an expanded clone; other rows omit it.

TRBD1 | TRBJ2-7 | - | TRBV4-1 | CASSPNVDRAEQYF | TGCGCCAGCAGCCCCAACGTGGACAGGGCCGAGCAGTACTTC
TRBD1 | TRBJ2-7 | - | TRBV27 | CASRNTGTGSDEQYF | TGTGCCAGCAGGAATACCGGGACAGGGTCGGACGAGCAGTACTTC
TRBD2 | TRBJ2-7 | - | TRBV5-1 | CASSVGGSYEQYF | TGCGCCAGCAGCGTGGGGGGGTCCTACGAGCAGTACTTC
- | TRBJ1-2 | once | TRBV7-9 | CASSPQVKGGYTF | TGTGCCAGCAGCCCCCAGGTTAAGGGTGGCTACACCTTC
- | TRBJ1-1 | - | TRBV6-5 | CASSYPGTTEAFF | TGTGCCAGCAGTTACCCGGGGACCACTGAAGCTTTCTTT
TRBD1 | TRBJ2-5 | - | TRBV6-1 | CASSEGGTGGETETQYF | TGTGCCAGCAGTGAAGGTGGGACAGGGGGCGAGACGGAGACCCAGTACTTC
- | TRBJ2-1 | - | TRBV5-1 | CASSLESGHSYNEQFF | TGCGCCAGCAGCTTAGAAAGCGGACACTCCTACAATGAGCAGTTCTTC
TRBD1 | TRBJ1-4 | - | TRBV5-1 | CASSPDRGLYEKLFF | TGCGCCAGCAGCCCTGACAGGGGACTCTATGAAAAACTGTTTTTT
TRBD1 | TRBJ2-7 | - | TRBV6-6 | CASGQRQGDYEQYF | TGTGCCAGCGGCCAAAGACAGGGGGACTACGAGCAGTACTTC
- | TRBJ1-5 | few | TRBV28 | CASSSTVQPQHF | TGTGCCAGCAGTTCGACAGTACAGCCCCAGCATTTT
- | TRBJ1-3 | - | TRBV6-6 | CASSYSYLEGNTIYF | TGTGCCAGCAGTTACTCGTACCTTGAAGGAAACACCATATATTTT
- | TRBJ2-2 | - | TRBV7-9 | CASSTDTGVKLFF | TGTGCCAGCAGCACAGATACCGGGGTTAAGCTGTTTTTT
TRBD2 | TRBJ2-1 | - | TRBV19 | CATSGASGVYNEQFF | TGTGCCACCTCAGGGGCTAGCGGGGTGTACAATGAGCAGTTCTTC
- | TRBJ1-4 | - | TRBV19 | CASNQDRGVEKLFF | TGTGCCAGTAACCAGGACCGGGGGGTGGAAAAACTGTTTTTT
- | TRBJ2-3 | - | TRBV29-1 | CSAPTGSTDTQYF | TGCAGCGCTCCGACTGGAAGCACAGATACGCAGTATTTT
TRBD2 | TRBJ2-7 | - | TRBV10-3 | CAISGGLPYSYEQYF | TGTGCCATCAGTGGGGGACTACCGTACTCCTACGAGCAGTACTTC
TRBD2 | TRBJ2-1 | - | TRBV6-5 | CASRKSGRGYNEQFF | TGTGCCAGCAGGAAGAGCGGGAGGGGCTACAATGAGCAGTTCTTC
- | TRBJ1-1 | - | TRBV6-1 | CASLRGGTEAFF | TGTGCCAGCTTAAGAGGGGGCACTGAAGCTTTCTTT
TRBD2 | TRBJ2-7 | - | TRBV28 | CASETSGRYEQYF | TGTGCCAGTGAGACTAGCGGGAGGTACGAGCAGTACTTC
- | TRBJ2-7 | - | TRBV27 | CASSYGILGAYEQYF | TGTGCCAGCAGTTACGGGATCTTAGGGGCTTACGAGCAGTACTTC
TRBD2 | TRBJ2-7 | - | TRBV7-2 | CASSLAGGYEQYF | TGTGCCAGCAGTTTAGCGGGAGGGTACGAGCAGTACTTC
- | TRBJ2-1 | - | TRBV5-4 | CASSGINNEQFF | TGTGCCAGCAGCGGAATAAACAATGAGCAGTTCTTC
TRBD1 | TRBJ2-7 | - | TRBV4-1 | CASSQPGTGKNYEQYF | TGCGCCAGCAGCCAACCCGGGACAGGAAAAAACTACGAGCAGTACTTC
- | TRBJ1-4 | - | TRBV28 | CASSSELPNEKLFF | TGTGCCAGCAGTTCCGAACTCCCTAATGAAAAACTGTTTTTT
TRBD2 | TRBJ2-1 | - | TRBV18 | CASSPLGLAGGESNEQFF | TGTGCCAGCTCACCACTTGGACTAGCGGGAGGGGAATCGAATGAGCAGTTCTTC
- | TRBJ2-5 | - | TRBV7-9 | CASRNGPQETQYF | TGTGCCAGCAGAAATGGGCCACAAGAGACCCAGTACTTC
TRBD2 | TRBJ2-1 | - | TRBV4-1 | CASSQGPPSGRRNEQFF | TGCGCCAGCAGCCAAGGTCCCCCTAGCGGGAGGCGGAATGAGCAGTTCTTC
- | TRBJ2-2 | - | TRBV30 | CAWSVQGAGELFF | TGTGCCTGGAGTGTACAAGGGGCCGGGGAGCTGTTTTTT
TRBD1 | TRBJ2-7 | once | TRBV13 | CASSLGGGLKRSYEQYF | TGTGCCAGCAGCTTAGGAGGGGGCCTCAAGCGAAGCTACGAGCAGTACTTC
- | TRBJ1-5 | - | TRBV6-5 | CASSLGVGQPQHF | TGTGCCAGCAGTTTGGGGGTCGGTCAGCCCCAGCATTTT
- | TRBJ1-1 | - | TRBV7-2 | CASSLAAQGSGTEAFF | TGTGCCAGCAGTTTAGCAGCGCAGGGGTCGGGCACTGAAGCTTTCTTT
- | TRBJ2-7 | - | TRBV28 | CATSRGGGHKYEQYF | TGTGCCACCAGTCGAGGGGGGGGCCATAAGTACGAGCAGTACTTC
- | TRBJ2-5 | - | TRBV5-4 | CASSIAETQYF | TGTGCCAGCAGCATAGCGGAGACCCAGTACTTC
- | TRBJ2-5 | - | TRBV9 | CASSPGYGVQETQYF | TGTGCCAGCAGCCCGGGGTACGGAGTACAAGAGACCCAGTACTTC
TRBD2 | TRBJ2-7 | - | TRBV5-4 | CASSSQREGYEQYF | TGTGCCAGCAGCTCCCAGCGGGAGGGATACGAGCAGTACTTC
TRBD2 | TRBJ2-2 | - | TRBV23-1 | CASSQKVAGEGGELFF | TGCGCCAGCAGTCAAAAGGTTGCGGGAGAGGGTGGGGAGCTGTTTTTT
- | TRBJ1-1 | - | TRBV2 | CASSPSGSEAFF | TGTGCCAGCAGCCCCTCCGGTTCTGAAGCTTTCTTT
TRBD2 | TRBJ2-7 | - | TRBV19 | CASSLSGSLLGEQYF | TGTGCCAGTTCCCTTAGCGGGAGTTTACTTGGCGAGCAGTACTTC
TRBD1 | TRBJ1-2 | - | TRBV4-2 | CASSPDRQGFYGYTF | TGTGCCAGCAGCCCCGACCGACAGGGGTTCTATGGCTACACCTTC
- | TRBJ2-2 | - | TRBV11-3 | CASSPQGGAGELFF | TGTGCCAGCAGCCCCCAGGGGGGTGCCGGGGAGCTGTTTTTT
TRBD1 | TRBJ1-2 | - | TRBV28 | CASSLLSLLGQSKANYGYTF | TGTGCCAGCAGTTTATTATCTTTGCTGGGACAGTCAAAAGCTAACTATGGCTACACCTTC
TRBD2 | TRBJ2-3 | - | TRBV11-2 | CASSFLLAGVSTDTQYF | TGTGCCAGCAGCTTCCTCTTAGCGGGAGTATCCACAGATACGCAGTATTTT
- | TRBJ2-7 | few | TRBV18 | CASSPWGAAEQYF | TGTGCCAGCTCACCATGGGGCGCCGCCGAGCAGTACTTC
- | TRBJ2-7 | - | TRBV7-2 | CASSRLSPYEQYF | TGTGCCAGCAGCCGCCTGTCACCCTACGAGCAGTACTTC
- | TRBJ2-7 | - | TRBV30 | CALRGHSSYEQYF | TGTGCTCTGAGGGGTCATTCCTCCTACGAGCAGTACTTC
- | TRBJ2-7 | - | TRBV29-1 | CSVDTGYYEQYF | TGCAGCGTTGATACAGGGTACTACGAGCAGTACTTC
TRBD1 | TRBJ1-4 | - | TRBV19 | CASRDRGSSNEKLFF | TGTGCCAGTAGGGACAGGGGATCCTCTAATGAAAAACTGTTTTTT
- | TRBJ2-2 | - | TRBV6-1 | CASGAFNTGELFF | TGTGCCAGTGGGGCGTTCAACACCGGGGAGCTGTTTTTT
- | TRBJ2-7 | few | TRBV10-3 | CAISESNHEQYF | TGTGCCATCAGTGAGAGTAACCACGAGCAGTACTTC
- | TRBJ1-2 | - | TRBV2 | CASSYMGTDYGYTF | TGTGCCAGCAGTTACATGGGGACTGACTATGGCTACACCTTC
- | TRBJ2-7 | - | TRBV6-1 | CASSEPGDRPPEQYF | TGTGCCAGCAGTGAACCGGGGGACCGTCCCCCAGAGCAGTACTTC
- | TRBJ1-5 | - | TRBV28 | CASGGVGNQPQHF | TGTGCCAGCGGGGGGGTAGGTAATCAGCCCCAGCATTTT
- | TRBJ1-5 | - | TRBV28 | CASRSGGGNSNQPQHF | TGTGCCAGCAGATCTGGGGGGGGAAATAGCAATCAGCCCCAGCATTTT